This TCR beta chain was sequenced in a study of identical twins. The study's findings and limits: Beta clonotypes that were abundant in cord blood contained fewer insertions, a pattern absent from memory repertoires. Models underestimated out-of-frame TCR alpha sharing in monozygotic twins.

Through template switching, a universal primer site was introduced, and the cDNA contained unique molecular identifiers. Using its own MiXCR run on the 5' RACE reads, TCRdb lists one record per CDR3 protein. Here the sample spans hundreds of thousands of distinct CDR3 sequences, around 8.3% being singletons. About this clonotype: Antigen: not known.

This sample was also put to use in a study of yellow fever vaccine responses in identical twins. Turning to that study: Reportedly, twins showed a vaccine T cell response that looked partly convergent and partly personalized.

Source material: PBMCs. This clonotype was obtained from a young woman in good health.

The CDR3 is CASSSSGLNYGYTF. CDR3 DNA: TGCGCCAGCAGCTCCTCAGGCCTAAACTATGGCTACACCTTC. The chain joins TRBV5-1 to TRBJ1-2; D ambiguous. CDR1 SGHRS and CDR2 YFSETQ come from the germline V gene. The CDR3 extends over 14 amino acids. V dropped 3 bases and J dropped 2 bases, with 11 bases sitting between them.